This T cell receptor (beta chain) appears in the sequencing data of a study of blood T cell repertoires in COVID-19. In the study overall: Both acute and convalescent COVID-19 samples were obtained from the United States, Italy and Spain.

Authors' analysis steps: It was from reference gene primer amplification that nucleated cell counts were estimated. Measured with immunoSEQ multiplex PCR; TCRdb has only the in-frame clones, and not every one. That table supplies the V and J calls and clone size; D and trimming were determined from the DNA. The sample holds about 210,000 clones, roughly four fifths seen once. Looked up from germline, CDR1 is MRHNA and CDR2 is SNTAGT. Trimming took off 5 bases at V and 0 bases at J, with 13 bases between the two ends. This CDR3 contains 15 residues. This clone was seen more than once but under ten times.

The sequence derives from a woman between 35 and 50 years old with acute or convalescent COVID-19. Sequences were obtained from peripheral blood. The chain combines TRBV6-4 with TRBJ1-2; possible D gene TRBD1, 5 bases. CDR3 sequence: CASSSWSGPNYGYTF. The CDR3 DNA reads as TGTGCCAGCAGTTCCTGGTCAGGGCCTAACTATGGCTACACCTTC.